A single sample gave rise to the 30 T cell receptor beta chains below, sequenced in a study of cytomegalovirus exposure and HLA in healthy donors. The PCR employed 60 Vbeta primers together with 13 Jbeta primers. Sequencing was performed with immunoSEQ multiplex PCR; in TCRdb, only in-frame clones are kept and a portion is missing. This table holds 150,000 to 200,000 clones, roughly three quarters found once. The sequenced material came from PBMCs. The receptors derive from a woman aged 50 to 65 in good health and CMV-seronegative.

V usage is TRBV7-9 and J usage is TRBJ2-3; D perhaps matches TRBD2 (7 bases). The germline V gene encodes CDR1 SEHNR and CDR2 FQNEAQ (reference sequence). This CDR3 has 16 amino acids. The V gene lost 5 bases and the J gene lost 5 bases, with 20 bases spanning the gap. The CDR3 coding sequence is TGTGCCAGCAGCCTCAAGGGGGGGGGCCGGGGAGATACGCAGTATTTT. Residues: CASSLKGGGRGDTQYF.

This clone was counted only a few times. The CDR3 DNA reads TGTGCCAGCAGCTTGGCCGGGCAGGGAAGCTATGGCTACACCTTC. This encodes CASSLAGQGSYGYTF. The genes are TRBV5-6 and TRBJ1-2; maybe TRBD1 (5 bases). Deletions cut 0 bases from V and 4 bases from J, with 13 bases between. CDR1 and CDR2 from the germline V gene are SGHDT and YYEEEE. The CDR3 runs 15 residues.

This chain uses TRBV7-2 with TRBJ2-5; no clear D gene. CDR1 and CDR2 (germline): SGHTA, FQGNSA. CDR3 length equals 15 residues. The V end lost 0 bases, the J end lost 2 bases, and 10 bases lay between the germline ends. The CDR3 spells CASSLAKTKQETQYF. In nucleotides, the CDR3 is TGTGCCAGCAGCTTAGCCAAGACAAAGCAAGAGACCCAGTACTTC.

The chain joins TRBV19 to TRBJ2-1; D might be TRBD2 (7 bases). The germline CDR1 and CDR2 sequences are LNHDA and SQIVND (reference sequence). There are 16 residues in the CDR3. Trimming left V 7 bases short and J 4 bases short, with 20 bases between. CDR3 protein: CASTKEWGGPYNEQFF. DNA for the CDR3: TGTGCCAGTACCAAAGAATGGGGGGGCCCTTACAATGAGCAGTTCTTC.

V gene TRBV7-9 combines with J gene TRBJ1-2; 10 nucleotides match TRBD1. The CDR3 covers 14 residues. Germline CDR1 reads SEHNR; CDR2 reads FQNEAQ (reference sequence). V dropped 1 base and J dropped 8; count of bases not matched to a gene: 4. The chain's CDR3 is CASSLGQGASGYTF. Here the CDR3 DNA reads TGTGCCAGCAGCTTAGGACAGGGGGCTTCGGGCTACACCTTC.

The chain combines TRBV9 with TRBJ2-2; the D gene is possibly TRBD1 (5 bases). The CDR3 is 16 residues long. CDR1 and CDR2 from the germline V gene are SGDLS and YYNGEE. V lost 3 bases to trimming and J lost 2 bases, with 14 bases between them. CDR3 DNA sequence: TGTGCCAGCAGCGGACATTTAGGGGTAAACACCGGGGAGCTGTTTTTT. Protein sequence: CASSGHLGVNTGELFF.

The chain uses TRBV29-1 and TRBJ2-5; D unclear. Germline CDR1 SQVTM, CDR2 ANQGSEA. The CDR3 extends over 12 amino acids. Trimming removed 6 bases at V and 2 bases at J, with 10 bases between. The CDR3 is CSVEIIQETQYF. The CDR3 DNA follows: TGCAGCGTCGAAATTATACAAGAGACCCAGTACTTC.

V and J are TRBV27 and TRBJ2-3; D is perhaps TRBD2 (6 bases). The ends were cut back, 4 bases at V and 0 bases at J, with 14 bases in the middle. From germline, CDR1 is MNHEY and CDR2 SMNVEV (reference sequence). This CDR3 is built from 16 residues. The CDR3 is CASSWRGVTSTDTQYF. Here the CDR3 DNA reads TGTGCCAGCAGTTGGCGGGGAGTGACTAGCACAGATACGCAGTATTTT.

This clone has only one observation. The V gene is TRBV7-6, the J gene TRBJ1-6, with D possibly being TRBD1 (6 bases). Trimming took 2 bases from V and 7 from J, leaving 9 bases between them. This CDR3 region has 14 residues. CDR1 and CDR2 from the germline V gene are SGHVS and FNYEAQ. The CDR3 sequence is CASSLRGGNSPLHF. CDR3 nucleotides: TGTGCCAGCAGCTTAAGGGGGGGGAATTCACCCCTCCACTTT.

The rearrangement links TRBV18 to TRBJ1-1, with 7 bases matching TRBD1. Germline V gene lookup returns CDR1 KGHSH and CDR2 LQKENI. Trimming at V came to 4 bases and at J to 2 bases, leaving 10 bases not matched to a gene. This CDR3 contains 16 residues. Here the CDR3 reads CASSLNPDRVNTEAFF. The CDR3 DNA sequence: TGTGCCAGCTCACTGAATCCCGACAGGGTCAACACTGAAGCTTTCTTT.

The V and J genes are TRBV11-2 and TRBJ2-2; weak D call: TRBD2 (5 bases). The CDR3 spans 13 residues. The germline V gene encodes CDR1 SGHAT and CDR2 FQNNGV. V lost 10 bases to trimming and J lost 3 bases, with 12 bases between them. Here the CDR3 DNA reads TGTGCCATTCTCTCGGACTACACCGGGGAGCTGTTTTTT. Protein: CAILSDYTGELFF.

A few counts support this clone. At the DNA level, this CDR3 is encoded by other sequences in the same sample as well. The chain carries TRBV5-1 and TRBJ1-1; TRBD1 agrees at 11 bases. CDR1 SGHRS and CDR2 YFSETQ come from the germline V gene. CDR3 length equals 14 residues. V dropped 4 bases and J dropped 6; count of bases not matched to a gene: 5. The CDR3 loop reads CASSAGTGGPEAFF. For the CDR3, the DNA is TGCGCCAGCAGCGCCGGGACAGGGGGACCTGAAGCTTTCTTT. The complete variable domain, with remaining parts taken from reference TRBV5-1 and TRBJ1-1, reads KAGVTQTPRYLIKTRGQQVTLSCSPISGHRSVSWYQQTPGQGLQFLFEYFSETQRNKGNFPGRFSGRQFSNSRSEMNVSTLELGDSALYLCASSAGTGGPEAFFGQGTRLTVV.

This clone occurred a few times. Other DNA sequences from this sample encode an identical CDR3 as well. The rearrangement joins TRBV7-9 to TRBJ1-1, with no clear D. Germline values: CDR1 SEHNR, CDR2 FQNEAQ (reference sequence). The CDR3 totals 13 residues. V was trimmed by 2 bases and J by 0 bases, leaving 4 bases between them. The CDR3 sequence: CASSLSVNTEAFF. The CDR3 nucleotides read TGTGCCAGCAGCTTAAGCGTGAACACTGAAGCTTTCTTT.

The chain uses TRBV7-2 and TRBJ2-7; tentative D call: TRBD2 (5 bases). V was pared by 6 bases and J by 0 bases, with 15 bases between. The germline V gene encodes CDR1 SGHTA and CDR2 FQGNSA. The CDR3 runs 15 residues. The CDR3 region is CASSRDAGSSYEQYF. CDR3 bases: TGTGCCAGCAGTCGAGACGCGGGTAGCTCCTACGAGCAGTACTTC.

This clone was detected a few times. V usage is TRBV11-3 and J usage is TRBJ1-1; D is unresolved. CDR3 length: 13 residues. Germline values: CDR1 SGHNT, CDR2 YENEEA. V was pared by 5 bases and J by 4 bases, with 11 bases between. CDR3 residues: CASSPRGSTEAFF. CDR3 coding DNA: TGTGCCAGCAGCCCCAGAGGTAGCACTGAAGCTTTCTTT. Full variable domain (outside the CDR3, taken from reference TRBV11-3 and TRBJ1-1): EAGVVQSPRYKIIEKKQPVAFWCNPISGHNTLYWYLQNLGQGPELLIRYENEEAVDDSQLPKDRFSAERLKGVDSTLKIQPAELGDSAVYLCASSPRGSTEAFFGQGTRLTVV.

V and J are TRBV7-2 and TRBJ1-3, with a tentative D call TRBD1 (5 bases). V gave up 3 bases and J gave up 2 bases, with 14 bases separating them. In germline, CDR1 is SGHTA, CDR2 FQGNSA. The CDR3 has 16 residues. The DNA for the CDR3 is TGTGCCAGCAGCTTTCATCCCAGGGTTCCTGGAAACACCATATATTTT. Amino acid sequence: CASSFHPRVPGNTIYF. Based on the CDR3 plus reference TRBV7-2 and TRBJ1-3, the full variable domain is GAGVSQSPSNKVTEKGKDVELRCDPISGHTALYWYRQSLGQGLEFLIYFQGNSAPDKSGLPSDRFSAERTGGSVSTLTIQRTQQEDSAVYLCASSFHPRVPGNTIYFGEGSWLTVV.

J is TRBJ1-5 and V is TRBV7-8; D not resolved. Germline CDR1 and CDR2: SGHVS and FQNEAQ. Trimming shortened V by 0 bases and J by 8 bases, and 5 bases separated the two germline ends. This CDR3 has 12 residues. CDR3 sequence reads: CASSLAAEPQHF. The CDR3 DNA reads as TGTGCCAGCAGCTTAGCGGCGGAGCCCCAGCATTTT.

The CDR3 spells CASSLTPSGRYNEQFF. The CDR3 nucleotides read TGTGCCAGCAGTTTAACCCCTAGCGGGAGGTACAATGAGCAGTTCTTC. The chain joins TRBV27 to TRBJ2-1; TRBD2 agrees at 11 bases. Germline V CDR1 and CDR2: MNHEY, SMNVEV (reference sequence). CDR3 length equals 16 residues. After removal of 2 bases from V and 4 bases from J, the junction contained 4 bases not matched to a gene.

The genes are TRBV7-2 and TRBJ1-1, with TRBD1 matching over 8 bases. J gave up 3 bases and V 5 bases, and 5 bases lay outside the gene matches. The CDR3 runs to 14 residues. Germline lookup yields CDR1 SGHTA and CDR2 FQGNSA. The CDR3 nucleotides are TGTGCCAGCAGCGAGGACAGGGCCTACACTGAAGCTTTCTTT. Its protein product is CASSEDRAYTEAFF.

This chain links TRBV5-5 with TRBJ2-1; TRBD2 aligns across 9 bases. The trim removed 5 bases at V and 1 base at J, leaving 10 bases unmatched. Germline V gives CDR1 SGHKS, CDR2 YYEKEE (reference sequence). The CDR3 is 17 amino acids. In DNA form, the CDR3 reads TGTGCCAGCAGTCTCGGACTAGCGTTGGGATCCTACAATGAGCAGTTCTTC. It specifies CASSLGLALGSYNEQFF. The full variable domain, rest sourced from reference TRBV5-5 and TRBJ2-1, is DAGVTQSPTHLIKTRGQQVTLRCSPISGHKSVSWYQQVLGQGPQFIFQYYEKEERGRGNFPDRFSARQFPNYSSELNVNALLLGDSALYLCASSLGLALGSYNEQFFGPGTRLTVL.

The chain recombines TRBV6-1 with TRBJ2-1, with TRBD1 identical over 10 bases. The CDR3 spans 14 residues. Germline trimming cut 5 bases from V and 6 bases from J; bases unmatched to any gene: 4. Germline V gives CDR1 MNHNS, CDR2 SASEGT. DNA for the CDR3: TGTGCCAGCAGTCCGGGACAGGGGTTCAATGAGCAGTTCTTC. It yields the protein CASSPGQGFNEQFF.

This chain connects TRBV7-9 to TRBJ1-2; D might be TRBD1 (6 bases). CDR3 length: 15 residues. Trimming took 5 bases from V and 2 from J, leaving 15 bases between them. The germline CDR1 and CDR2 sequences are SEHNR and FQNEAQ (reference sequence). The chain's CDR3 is CASSPDGTLNYGYTF. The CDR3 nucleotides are TGTGCCAGCAGCCCGGACGGGACACTCAACTATGGCTACACCTTC. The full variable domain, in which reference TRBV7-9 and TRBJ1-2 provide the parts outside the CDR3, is DTGVSQNPRHKITKRGQNVTFRCDPISEHNRLYWYRQTLGQGPEFLTYFQNEAQLEKSRLLSDRFSAERPKGSFSTLEIQRTEQGDSAMYLCASSPDGTLNYGYTFGSGTRLTVV.

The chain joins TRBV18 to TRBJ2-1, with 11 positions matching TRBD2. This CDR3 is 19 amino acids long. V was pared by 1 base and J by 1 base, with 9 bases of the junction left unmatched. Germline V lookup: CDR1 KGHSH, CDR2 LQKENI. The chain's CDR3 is CASSPRPSGGISSYNEQFF. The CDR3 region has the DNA TGTGCCAGCTCACCACGTCCTAGCGGGGGGATCTCATCCTACAATGAGCAGTTCTTC. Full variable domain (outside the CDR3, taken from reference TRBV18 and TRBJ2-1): NAGVMQNPRHLVRRRGQEARLRCSPMKGHSHVYWYRQLPEEGLKFMVYLQKENIIDESGMPKERFSAEFPKEGPSILRIQQVVRGDSAAYFCASSPRPSGGISSYNEQFFGPGTRLTVL.

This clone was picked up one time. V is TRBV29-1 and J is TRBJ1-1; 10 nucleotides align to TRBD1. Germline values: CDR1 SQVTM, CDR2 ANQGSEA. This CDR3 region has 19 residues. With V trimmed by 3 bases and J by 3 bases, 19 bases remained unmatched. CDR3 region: CSVESLTGTGATRDTEAFF. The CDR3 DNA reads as TGCAGCGTTGAGAGCCTCACCGGGACAGGGGCAACGAGGGACACTGAAGCTTTCTTT.

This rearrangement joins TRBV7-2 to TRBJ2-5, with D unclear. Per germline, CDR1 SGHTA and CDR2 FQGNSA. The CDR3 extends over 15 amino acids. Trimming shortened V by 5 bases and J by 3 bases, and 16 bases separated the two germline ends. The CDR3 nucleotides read TGTGCCAGCAGCACTCGTGTCATACCCGAAGAGACCCAGTACTTC. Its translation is CASSTRVIPEETQYF.

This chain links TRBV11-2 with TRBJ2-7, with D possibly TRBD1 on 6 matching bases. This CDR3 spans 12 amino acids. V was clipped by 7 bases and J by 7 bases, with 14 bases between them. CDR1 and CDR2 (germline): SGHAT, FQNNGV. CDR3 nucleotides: TGTGCCAGCAACGTTGCAGGGGAAGAGCAGTACTTC. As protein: CASNVAGEEQYF. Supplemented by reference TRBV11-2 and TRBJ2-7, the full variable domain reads EAGVAQSPRYKIIEKRQSVAFWCNPISGHATLYWYQQILGQGPKLLIQFQNNGVVDDSQLPKDRFSAERLKGVDSTLKIQPAKLEDSAVYLCASNVAGEEQYFGPGTRLTVT.

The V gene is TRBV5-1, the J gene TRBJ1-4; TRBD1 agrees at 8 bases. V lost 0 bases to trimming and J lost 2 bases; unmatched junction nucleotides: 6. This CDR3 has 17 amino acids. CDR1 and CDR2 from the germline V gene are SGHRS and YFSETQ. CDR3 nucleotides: TGCGCCAGCAGCTTGGCCGCAGGGGGCGTGACTAATGAAAAACTGTTTTTT. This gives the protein CASSLAAGGVTNEKLFF.

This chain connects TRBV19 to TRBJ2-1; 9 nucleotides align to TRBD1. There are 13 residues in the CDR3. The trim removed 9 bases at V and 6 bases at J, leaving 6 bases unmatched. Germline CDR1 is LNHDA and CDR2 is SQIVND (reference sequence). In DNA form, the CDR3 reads TGTGCCAGCCGGACAGGGGTTGTCAATGAGCAGTTCTTC. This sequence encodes CASRTGVVNEQFF.

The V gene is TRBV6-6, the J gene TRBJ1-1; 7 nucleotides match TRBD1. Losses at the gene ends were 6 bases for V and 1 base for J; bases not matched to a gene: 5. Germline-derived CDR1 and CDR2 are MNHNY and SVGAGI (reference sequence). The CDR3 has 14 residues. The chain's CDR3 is CASRGTETNTEAFF. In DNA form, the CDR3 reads TGTGCCAGCAGGGGGACAGAGACGAACACTGAAGCTTTCTTT.

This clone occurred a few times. CDR3 protein: CASSEKTASGNTIYF. The CDR3 DNA follows: TGCGCCAGCAGTGAAAAAACAGCCTCTGGAAACACCATATATTTT. The chain combines TRBV10-1 with TRBJ1-3; D is ambiguous. V lost 3 bases to trimming and J lost 0 bases, with 9 bases between them. The germline V gene has CDR1 WNHNN and CDR2 SYGVQD (reference sequence). The CDR3 is 15 residues long.